The next 19 T cell receptor beta chains were all read from a single sample in a study of T cell repertoires in cytomegalovirus infection. Each CDR3 protein is one row after TCRdb ran MiXCR on the reads. In the table there are approximately 700,000 distinct CDR3 sequences, 35% to 45% of which are singletons. The source material was PBMCs. The source is a human donor in good health (CMV status not recorded). Some clones in this sample may be carry-over from other donors' samples.

This clonotype appeared a few times. The chain joins TRBV27 to TRBJ2-1, with 7 positions matching TRBD1. Losses at the gene ends were 2 bases for V and 3 bases for J; bases not matched to a gene: 4. Germline CDR1 MNHEY, CDR2 SMNVEV (reference sequence). This CDR3 has 15 residues. CDR3 bases: TGTGCCAGCAGTTTAACAGGGGTCGGCTACAATGAGCAGTTCTTC. It yields the protein CASSLTGVGYNEQFF.

For this clonotype: Possible read error: a much larger clone is one base away. The V call is TRBV6-5, the J call TRBJ1-1; no reliable D call. From germline, CDR1 is MNHEY and CDR2 SVGAGI. Deletions cut 1 base from V and 0 bases from J, with 3 bases between. The CDR3 loop spans 13 amino acids. CDR3 sequence reads: CASSYFMNTEAFF. The CDR3 nucleotides read TGTGCCAGCAGTTACTTCATGAACACTGAAGCTTTCTTT.

The CDR3 DNA is TGCGCCAGCAGGGACTATTACAATGAGCAGTTCTTC. Translation: CASRDYYNEQFF. V usage is TRBV10-2 and J usage is TRBJ2-1, with a possible D match to TRBD2 (6 bases). The CDR3 runs 12 residues. Trimming shortened V by 6 bases and J by 4 bases, and 7 bases separated the two germline ends. The V gene's germline CDR1 is WSHSY and CDR2 SAAADI.

The CDR3 DNA is TGTGCCAGCAGCTTAGACCCGGCAATAAGATTGGGCACTGAAGCTTTCTTT. Amino acid sequence: CASSLDPAIRLGTEAFF. The V call is TRBV7-9, the J call TRBJ1-1; D unclear. Trimming stripped 1 base from V and 4 bases from J, with 19 bases between. Germline assignment: CDR1 SEHNR and CDR2 FQNEAQ (reference sequence). The CDR3 is made up of 17 amino acids.

This chain joins TRBV6-1 and TRBJ1-1, with D possibly being TRBD1 (5 bases). Trimming shortened V by 10 bases and J by 5 bases, and 14 bases separated the two germline ends. Germline-derived CDR1 and CDR2 are MNHNS and SASEGT. CDR3 length equals 12 residues. CDR3 in amino acids: CATGRRDTEAFF. The CDR3 DNA reads as TGTGCCACAGGCCGCAGGGATACTGAAGCTTTCTTT.

This clonotype has more than one count but fewer than ten. The chain recombines TRBV7-6 with TRBJ2-5, with D tentatively TRBD2 (5 bases). Trimming removed 5 bases from V and 5 bases from J, with 12 bases in between. This CDR3 has 13 residues. The germline CDR1 and CDR2 sequences are SGHVS and FNYEAQ. This chain's CDR3 is CASSGTSTETQYF. CDR3 bases: TGTGCCAGCAGCGGTACTAGTACGGAGACCCAGTACTTC.

This clonotype was counted between two and nine times. The rearrangement joins TRBV28 to TRBJ2-3, with D perhaps matching TRBD1 (5 bases). The CDR3 has 17 amino acids. Trimming removed 0 bases at V and 0 bases at J, with 13 bases between. Looked up from germline, CDR1 is MDHEN and CDR2 is SYDVKM. This chain's CDR3 is CASSLWSIGASTDTQYF. The CDR3 DNA reads as TGTGCCAGCAGTTTATGGAGTATTGGGGCTAGCACAGATACGCAGTATTTT.

This clonotype was counted between two and nine times. The J gene is TRBJ2-7, the V gene TRBV11-2, with D unclear. CDR3 size: 11 residues. Trimming shortened V by 1 base and J by 6 bases, and 4 bases separated the two germline ends. In germline, CDR1 is SGHAT, CDR2 FQNNGV. In nucleotides, the CDR3 is TGTGCCAGCAGCTTAGTTGCCGAGCAGTACTTC. Protein: CASSLVAEQYF.

This clonotype showed up just a few times. CDR3: CASSSTAGGTKDTQYF. Here the CDR3 DNA reads TGCGCCAGCAGCTCTACAGCGGGGGGGACGAAAGATACGCAGTATTTT. V and J are TRBV5-1 and TRBJ2-3, with 10 bases aligning to TRBD2. V was clipped by 3 bases and J by 5 bases; unmatched bases: 9. CDR3 size: 16 residues. Germline V gene lookup returns CDR1 SGHRS and CDR2 YFSETQ.

The count of this clonotype is one. This rearrangement joins TRBV28 to TRBJ2-3; TRBD2 matches at 9 bases. V lost 4 bases and J lost 6; bases outside the gene matches: 8. CDR1 is MDHEN and CDR2 is SYDVKM in the germline V gene. The CDR3 sequence is 15 residues long. The CDR3 spells CASSSKIAGVDTQYF. CDR3 DNA: TGTGCCAGCAGTTCTAAAATAGCGGGAGTGGATACGCAGTATTTT.

The chain links TRBV3-1 to TRBJ2-7; a weak D match, TRBD1 (5 bases). From germline, CDR1 is LGHDT and CDR2 YNNKEL (reference sequence). V was clipped by 1 base and J by 2 bases, with 12 bases between them. The CDR3 has 15 residues. In DNA, the CDR3 is TGTGCCAGCAGCCAAGGGCTTACAGGCACCTACGAGCAGTACTTC. Translated: CASSQGLTGTYEQYF.

J is TRBJ2-1 and V is TRBV9, with TRBD2 identical over 10 bases. Germline V CDR1 and CDR2: SGDLS, YYNGEE. Germline trimming cut 2 bases from V and 8 bases from J; bases unmatched to any gene: 7. The CDR3 contains 15 residues. The CDR3 reads CASSVGSGGAHEQFF. CDR3 coding DNA: TGTGCCAGCAGCGTGGGCAGCGGGGGGGCCCATGAGCAGTTCTTC.

This clonotype was found a few times. The chain joins TRBV19 to TRBJ2-7, with 9 positions matching TRBD1. Trimming at V came to 7 bases and at J to 6 bases, leaving 7 bases not matched to a gene. Per germline, CDR1 LNHDA and CDR2 SQIVND (reference sequence). CDR3 size: 13 residues. CDR3 protein: CASTGTGISEQYF. The DNA for the CDR3 is TGTGCCAGTACCGGGACAGGGATTTCCGAGCAGTACTTC.

This clonotype turned up a few times. The chain couples TRBV7-9 to TRBJ2-5; 7 bases align to TRBD1. After removal of 5 bases from V and 5 bases from J, the junction contained 8 bases not matched to a gene. Germline lookup yields CDR1 SEHNR and CDR2 FQNEAQ (reference sequence). This CDR3 contains 14 residues. Written as DNA, the CDR3 is TGTGCCAGCAGCGTCGACAGGGTCAGGGAGACCCAGTACTTC. This gives the protein CASSVDRVRETQYF.

The table lists this clonotype with a few counts. The CDR3, as DNA: TGTGCCAGCAGTCTACAGGGTTTAGCGACCCAGTACTTC. The encoded protein is CASSLQGLATQYF. V and J are TRBV27 and TRBJ2-5; possibly TRBD1 for D (6 bases). The V end lost 5 bases, the J end lost 7 bases, and 14 bases lay between the germline ends. The CDR3 is 13 amino acids. Germline lookup yields CDR1 MNHEY and CDR2 SMNVEV (reference sequence).

CDR3 DNA: TGTGCCAGCAGTATTTTAAGGGGAGGGGACACTGAAGCTTTCTTT. It translates to CASSILRGGDTEAFF. The V and J genes are TRBV28 and TRBJ1-1; possibly TRBD1 for D (5 bases). V was shortened by 5 bases and J by 3 bases, with 16 bases between the two germline ends. Germline loops: CDR1 MDHEN, CDR2 SYDVKM. There are 15 residues in the CDR3.

J is TRBJ1-6 and V is TRBV6-1; D unclear. This CDR3 comprises 13 residues. With 6 bases removed from V and 8 bases from J, the gap between germline ends came to 11 bases. Germline assignment: CDR1 MNHNS and CDR2 SASEGT. The DNA for the CDR3 is TGTGCCAGCAGGGATCGTTATGATTCACCCCTCCACTTT. Protein sequence: CASRDRYDSPLHF.

This chain joins TRBV15 and TRBJ2-5; 12 positions agree with TRBD2. V dropped 0 bases and J dropped 13; count of bases not matched to a gene: 12. The CDR3 runs to 16 residues. Germline V gene data show CDR1 as LNHNV and CDR2 as YYDKDF (reference sequence). Written as DNA, the CDR3 is TGTGCCACCAGCAGAGATGGGAGGGGACTAGCGGGTGCCAGGTACTTC. This sequence encodes CATSRDGRGLAGARYF.

This clonotype has a count of ten or more. This rearrangement joins TRBV20-1 to TRBJ2-3, with 16 bases lining up with TRBD2. The CDR3 is 16 residues long. Germline CDR1 reads DFQATT; CDR2 reads SNEGSKA (reference sequence). Losses at the gene ends were 7 bases for V and 8 bases for J; bases not matched to a gene: 12. The CDR3 reads CSVMTGTSGRAGTQYF. The CDR3 DNA sequence: TGCAGTGTCATGACCGGGACTAGCGGGAGGGCAGGTACGCAGTATTTT.